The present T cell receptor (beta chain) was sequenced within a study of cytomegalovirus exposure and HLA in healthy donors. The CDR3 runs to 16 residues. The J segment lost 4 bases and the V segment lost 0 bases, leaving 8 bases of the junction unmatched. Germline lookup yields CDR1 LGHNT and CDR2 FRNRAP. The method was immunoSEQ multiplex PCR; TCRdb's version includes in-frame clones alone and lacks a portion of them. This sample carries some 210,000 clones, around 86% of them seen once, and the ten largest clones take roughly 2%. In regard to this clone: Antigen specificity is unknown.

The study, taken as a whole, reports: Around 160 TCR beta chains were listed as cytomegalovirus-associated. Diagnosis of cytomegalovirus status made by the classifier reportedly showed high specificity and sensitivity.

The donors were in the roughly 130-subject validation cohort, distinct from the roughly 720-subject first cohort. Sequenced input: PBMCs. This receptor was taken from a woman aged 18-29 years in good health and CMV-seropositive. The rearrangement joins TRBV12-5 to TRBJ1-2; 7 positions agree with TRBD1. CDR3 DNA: TGTGCTAGTGGTTTGGTACTAGGGACAGAGGGCTATGGCTACACCTTC. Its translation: CASGLVLGTEGYGYTF.